This T cell receptor beta chain originates from a study of brain T cells in children with intractable seizures. Time point reported: blood from clinic visit 5 months post-surgery; TSC patient then seizure free. Sequencing was limited to surgery cases with top T cell transcript signatures in brain tissue. Of note for this clone: As yet, its antigen is unknown.

General study points: Pre-surgery blood may have been undersampled, hiding some clones. Only CDR3 sequence similarity suggested viral specificity, without known HCMV serostatus.

Profiled with immunoSEQ multiplex PCR; TCRdb holds only in-frame clones, not every one. The repertoire consists of around 340,000 clones, with about 94% occurring once and the leading ten covering around 6%. Germline-derived CDR1 and CDR2 are SGHTA and FQGNSA. This CDR3 comprises 13 residues. Trimming removed 5 bases from V and 6 bases from J; junction bases left unmatched: 3. The chain couples TRBV7-2 to TRBJ1-2; 10 bases fit TRBD1. Source: peripheral blood, taken 4 to 6 months after surgery. The TCR comes from a boy under two years old with tuberous sclerosis and intractable seizures. This CDR3 reads CASSRDRGHGYTF. The DNA for the CDR3 is TGTGCCAGCAGCCGGGACAGGGGACATGGCTACACCTTC.